The 23 T cell receptor beta chains in this list originate from one sample, sequenced in a study of T cells in Graves' hyperthyroidism and ophthalmopathy. Regions amplified from RNA transcripts were the TCR beta CDR3 regions. RT-PCR in the first round (using the HTBI primer set) targeted the TCR CDR3. TCRdb reprocessed the multiplex PCR reads with MiXCR, giving one entry per CDR3 protein. The table shows under 300,000 distinct CDR3 sequences, with roughly 22% occurring only once. The sample was blood. These receptors were collected from a man aged 30-40 years with Graves' ophthalmopathy.

J is TRBJ1-6 and V is TRBV6-9, with D maybe TRBD1 (5 bases). The CDR3 loop spans 14 amino acids. With 4 bases removed from V and 6 bases from J, the gap between germline ends came to 10 bases. Germline-derived CDR1 and CDR2 are MNHGY and SVAAGI. In nucleotides, the CDR3 is TGTGCCAGCAGTTTGGCCAGGGCTAATTCACCCCTCCACTTT. It translates to CASSLARANSPLHF.

This clonotype was recorded at least ten times. This chain uses TRBV11-2 with TRBJ2-7; D is possibly TRBD2 (5 bases). The length of the CDR3 is 11 residues. V was cut by 6 bases and J by 10 bases, with 13 bases left in between. The germline gives CDR1 SGHAT, CDR2 FQNNGV. The CDR3 nucleotides read TGTGCCAGCAGACTGGGAGTTACACAGTACTTC. As protein: CASRLGVTQYF.

The chain couples TRBV20-1 to TRBJ2-7; 13 nucleotides agree with TRBD2. The CDR3 has 15 residues. Germline CDR1 reads DFQATT; CDR2 reads SNEGSKA (reference sequence). J lost 6 bases, V lost 3 bases, and 8 bases had no gene match. CDR3 sequence (DNA): TGCAGTGCTAGCTTAACTAGCGGGAGGGCTTTCGAGCAGTACTTC. It yields the protein CSASLTSGRAFEQYF.

This clonotype was found many times. The V gene is TRBV2, the J gene TRBJ1-5; D uncertain. This CDR3 is 15 amino acids long. Trimming removed 8 bases from V and 3 bases from J, with 17 bases in between. CDR1 and CDR2 from the germline V gene are SNHLY and FYNNEI. For the CDR3, the DNA is TGTGCCAGCGGAATGGCAGGCGGCCTCAATCAGCCCCAGCATTTT. Translating gives CASGMAGGLNQPQHF.

The V gene is TRBV6-1, the J gene TRBJ1-1, with D unclear. V was shortened by 6 bases and J by 2 bases, with 19 bases between the two germline ends. The CDR3 is 16 amino acids. Per the germline V gene, CDR1 is MNHNS and CDR2 is SASEGT. CDR3 amino acids: CASRADRRTPNTEAFF. Here the CDR3 DNA reads TGTGCCAGCAGGGCTGACCGAAGAACCCCTAACACTGAAGCTTTCTTT.

This clonotype was seen only a few times. This CDR3 reads CASSQDLRAGANVLTF. CDR3 coding DNA: TGTGCCAGCAGCCAAGATCTGAGGGCTGGGGCCAACGTCCTGACTTTC. V gene TRBV3-1 combines with J gene TRBJ2-6; D may be TRBD2 (5 bases). From germline, CDR1 is LGHDT and CDR2 YNNKEL (reference sequence). The CDR3 is 16 residues long. Trimming took 0 bases from V and 2 from J, leaving 8 bases between them.

This clonotype has a count of ten or more. The V gene is TRBV11-2, the J gene TRBJ1-6; D is uncertain. The germline V gene has CDR1 SGHAT and CDR2 FQNNGV. This CDR3 region has 13 residues. V lost 3 bases to trimming and J lost 7 bases, with 7 bases between them. This chain's CDR3 is CASSLTGNSPLHF. The DNA of the CDR3 is TGTGCCAGCAGCTTGACTGGGAATTCACCCCTCCACTTT.

This clonotype was observed a handful of times. The chain joins TRBV11-3 to TRBJ1-2; TRBD1 might be the D (6 bases). Deletions cut 2 bases from V and 7 bases from J, with 14 bases between. The CDR3 runs to 14 residues. Germline CDR1 is SGHNT and CDR2 is YENEEA. CDR3 region: CASSLSLQGSGYTF. CDR3 in DNA: TGTGCCAGCAGCTTATCCCTGCAGGGGTCTGGCTACACCTTC. Based on the CDR3 plus reference TRBV11-3 and TRBJ1-2, the full variable domain is EAGVVQSPRYKIIEKKQPVAFWCNPISGHNTLYWYLQNLGQGPELLIRYENEEAVDDSQLPKDRFSAERLKGVDSTLKIQPAELGDSAVYLCASSLSLQGSGYTFGSGTRLTVV.

This clonotype has a single count. This chain joins TRBV19 and TRBJ2-2; tentatively, D is TRBD2 (6 bases). The CDR3 contains 15 residues. Trimming pared 3 bases from V and 5 bases from J, leaving 13 bases between. Germline CDR1 and CDR2: LNHDA and SQIVND (reference sequence). The CDR3 DNA reads TGTGCCAGTAGTATCGGTGGACTAAGTACCGGGGAGCTGTTTTTT. Its protein product is CASSIGGLSTGELFF.

The table lists this clonotype with a few counts. The chain combines TRBV18 with TRBJ2-1; the D is unclear. The CDR3 is 16 residues long. The germline gives CDR1 KGHSH, CDR2 LQKENI. Trimming took off 3 bases at V and 2 bases at J, with 14 bases between the two ends. CDR3 sequence: CASSPRSGPTYNEQFF. CDR3 nucleotide sequence: TGTGCCAGCTCACCGAGGTCTGGGCCAACCTACAATGAGCAGTTCTTC.

This clonotype occurred many times. The V call is TRBV20-1, the J call TRBJ2-7; tentatively, D is TRBD1 (6 bases). Germline-derived CDR1 and CDR2 are DFQATT and SNEGSKA (reference sequence). The CDR3 totals 14 residues. The V gene lost 3 bases and the J gene lost 0 bases, with 12 bases spanning the gap. CDR3 DNA: TGCAGTGCTAGCCGTACAGGGACCTCCTACGAGCAGTACTTC. Translation: CSASRTGTSYEQYF.

This clonotype showed up just a few times. The V gene is TRBV9, the J gene TRBJ2-7; 7 nucleotides align to TRBD2. This CDR3 region has 13 residues. Looked up from germline, CDR1 is SGDLS and CDR2 is YYNGEE. V trimming: 6 bases; J trimming: 5 bases; junction bases outside the gene matches: 8. CDR3 region: CASNRGGDHEQYF. In DNA form, the CDR3 reads TGTGCCAGCAACCGGGGAGGGGACCACGAGCAGTACTTC.

The table lists this clonotype with a count of one. The V gene is TRBV12-3 or TRBV12-4, the J gene TRBJ2-3; no clear D gene. V lost 1 base to trimming and J lost 4 bases, with 9 bases between them. The CDR3 spans 14 residues. Written as DNA, the CDR3 is TGTGCCAGCAGTTTAGAGGGCCCTTCAGATACGCAGTATTTT. Protein sequence: CASSLEGPSDTQYF.

This clonotype was observed a few times. The chain couples TRBV24-1 to TRBJ2-5, with 7 bases fitting TRBD1. J gave up 1 base and V 1 base, and 5 bases lay outside the gene matches. The CDR3 length is 16 residues. Germline CDR1 reads KGHDR; CDR2 reads SFDVKD. CDR3 DNA sequence: TGTGCCACCAGTGATTTCCGGACAGGACCCCAAGAGACCCAGTACTTC. Protein product: CATSDFRTGPQETQYF.

This clonotype was seen once. The chain has TRBV27 and TRBJ1-4; D gene ambiguous. The germline V gene has CDR1 MNHEY and CDR2 SMNVEV (reference sequence). Trimming stripped 6 bases from V and 4 bases from J, with 12 bases between. CDR3 length: 14 residues. The CDR3: CASSRDTGNEKLFF. DNA of the CDR3: TGTGCCAGCAGCCGCGACACCGGTAATGAAAAACTGTTTTTT.

This clonotype was counted only a few times. The rearrangement links TRBV7-9 to TRBJ2-2; D is unresolved. The CDR3 sequence is 16 residues long. Germline V gene lookup returns CDR1 SEHNR and CDR2 FQNEAQ (reference sequence). V lost 4 bases, J lost 1 base, and 13 bases lay in between. DNA of the CDR3: TGTGCCAGCAGCTCGCGTTTTGAACAGAACACCGGGGAGCTGTTTTTT. It is translated as CASSSRFEQNTGELFF.

This clonotype was counted a single time. This may be a read error, as it is one base from a much larger clone. The V and J genes are TRBV12-3 or TRBV12-4 and TRBJ2-3; 9 bases are a match to TRBD2. The CDR3 has 16 amino acids. CDR3 bases: TGTGCCAGCAGTTTGGGCGGGAGGGCTAGCACAGATGCGCAGTATTTT. Encoded protein: CASSLGGRASTDAQYF.

In this sample, this clonotype turned up a few times. This chain connects TRBV19 to TRBJ2-6; 16 nucleotides agree with TRBD2. The CDR3 totals 18 residues. Germline lookup yields CDR1 LNHDA and CDR2 SQIVND (reference sequence). Trimming cost V 4 bases and J 3 bases; bases outside gene matches: 3. In DNA, the CDR3 is TGTGCCAGTAGTAGGGGACTAGCGGGAGGGAGTGGGGCCAACGTCCTGACTTTC. The encoded protein is CASSRGLAGGSGANVLTF.

This clonotype has only a few counts. This sequence joins TRBV4-1 and TRBJ2-1, with TRBD2 identical over 11 bases. After removal of 4 bases from V and 7 bases from J, the junction contained 9 bases not matched to a gene. This CDR3 contains 16 residues. Germline assignment: CDR1 MGHRA and CDR2 YSYEKL. CDR3 bases: TGCGCCAGCAGCCCCCAAACTAGCGGGAGTAGGAATGAGCAGTTCTTC. As protein: CASSPQTSGSRNEQFF.

The V gene is TRBV29-1, the J gene TRBJ2-1; D possibly uses TRBD1 or TRBD2 (5 bases each). This CDR3 has 11 residues. V lost 1 base and J 9 bases, leaving 7 bases between the germline ends. CDR1 is SQVTM, CDR2 ANQGSEA, per germline. The CDR3 DNA reads TGCAGCGTTGAAGGGGGGAGTGAGCAGTTCTTC. It codes for CSVEGGSEQFF.

The CDR3 sequence is CASSYGNYEQYF. The CDR3 DNA reads as TGTGCCAGCAGTTACGGTAACTACGAGCAGTACTTC. The rearrangement uses TRBV6-2 or TRBV6-3 and TRBJ2-7; D is undetermined. Trimming pared 2 bases from V and 3 bases from J, leaving 5 bases between. The germline V gene has CDR1 MNHEY and CDR2 SVGEGT. The CDR3 is 12 residues long.

This chain connects TRBV15 to TRBJ2-1; D unresolved. The ends were cut back, 1 base at V and 5 bases at J, with 6 bases in the middle. There are 13 residues in the CDR3. Germline assignment: CDR1 LNHNV and CDR2 YYDKDF (reference sequence). CDR3: CATSRGPNNEQFF. The CDR3 DNA follows: TGTGCCACCAGCAGAGGTCCAAACAATGAGCAGTTCTTC. Full variable domain (missing parts from reference TRBV15 and TRBJ2-1): DAMVIQNPRYQVTQFGKPVTLSCSQTLNHNVMYWYQQKSSQAPKLLFHYYDKDFNNEADTPDNFQSRRPNTSFCFLDIRSPGLGDTAMYLCATSRGPNNEQFFGPGTRLTVL.

This clonotype was counted at least ten times. This rearrangement joins TRBV11-2 to TRBJ2-5; D call uncertain. V dropped 4 bases and J dropped 4 bases, with 16 bases sitting between them. The CDR3 consists of 15 residues. Germline V CDR1 and CDR2: SGHAT, FQNNGV. In DNA form, the CDR3 reads TGTGCCAGCAGCTCCCAAGGGCCCCCGGCAGAGACCCAGTACTTC. Residues: CASSSQGPPAETQYF.